This TCR beta chain originates from a study of regulatory T cells in long-lasting Graves disease. For TCR beta, libraries came from iRepertoire HTBI primers and Arm-PCR of CDR3 regions. TCRdb redid the calling of the multiplex PCR reads with MiXCR, one entry per CDR3 protein. The data hold roughly 610,000 distinct CDR3 sequences, with about 15% observed a single time. Time point given: newly diagnosed GD, antithyroid drugs for less than 3 months. Extracted PBMC RNA gave rise to the TCR library. The trim removed 5 bases at V and 7 bases at J, leaving 9 bases unmatched. The CDR3 covers 15 residues. Germline lookup yields CDR1 SEHNR and CDR2 FQNEAQ (reference sequence). These data were also reused for a study on T cells in Graves' hyperthyroidism and ophthalmopathy.

J is TRBJ2-1 and V is TRBV7-9; 9 nucleotides agree with TRBD2. This receptor was identified in a woman in her 30s with Graves disease. Here the sequenced sample was peripheral blood mononuclear cells (PBMCs), taken at new diagnosis, from a patient treated with antithyroid drugs. The DNA for the CDR3 is TGTGCCAGCAGCGAAACTAGCGGGCTCTGGAATGAGCAGTTCTTC. It encodes CASSETSGLWNEQFF.